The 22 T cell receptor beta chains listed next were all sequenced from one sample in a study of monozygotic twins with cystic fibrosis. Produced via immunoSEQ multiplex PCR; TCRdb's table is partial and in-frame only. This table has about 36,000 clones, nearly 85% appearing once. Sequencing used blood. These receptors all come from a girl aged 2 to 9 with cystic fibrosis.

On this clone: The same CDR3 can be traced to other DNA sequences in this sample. The CDR3 DNA sequence: TGCAGTGCCCGGGGCCGGTATGGCTACACCTTC. This gives the protein CSARGRYGYTF. The chain couples TRBV20-1 to TRBJ1-2, with D possibly being TRBD1 (5 bases). Germline lookup yields CDR1 DFQATT and CDR2 SNEGSKA (reference sequence). V lost 6 bases to trimming and J lost 5 bases, with 10 bases between them. This CDR3 is built from 11 residues.

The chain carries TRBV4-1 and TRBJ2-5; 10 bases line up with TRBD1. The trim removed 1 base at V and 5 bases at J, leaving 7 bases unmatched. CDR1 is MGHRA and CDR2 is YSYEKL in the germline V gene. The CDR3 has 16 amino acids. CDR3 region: CASSQGDGTGEETQYF. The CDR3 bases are TGCGCCAGCAGCCAAGGGGACGGGACAGGGGAGGAGACCCAGTACTTC.

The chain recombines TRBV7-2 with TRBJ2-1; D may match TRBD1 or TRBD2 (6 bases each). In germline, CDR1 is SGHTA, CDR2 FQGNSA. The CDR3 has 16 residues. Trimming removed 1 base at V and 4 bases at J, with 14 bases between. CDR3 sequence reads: CASSLVSLGGYNEQFF. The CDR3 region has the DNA TGTGCCAGCAGCTTAGTAAGTTTAGGGGGGTACAATGAGCAGTTCTTC.

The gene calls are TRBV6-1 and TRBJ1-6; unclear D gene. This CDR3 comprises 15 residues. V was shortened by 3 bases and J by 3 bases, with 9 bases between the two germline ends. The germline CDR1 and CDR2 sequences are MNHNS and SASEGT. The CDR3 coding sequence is TGTGCCAGCAGTGATGCCCCGAACTATAATTCACCCCTCCACTTT. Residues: CASSDAPNYNSPLHF.

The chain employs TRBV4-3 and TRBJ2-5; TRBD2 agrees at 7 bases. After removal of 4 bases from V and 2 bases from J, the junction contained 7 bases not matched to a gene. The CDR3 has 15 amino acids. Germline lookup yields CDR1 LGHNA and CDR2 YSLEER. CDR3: CASSPSGLEQETQYF. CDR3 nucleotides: TGCGCCAGCAGCCCCTCTGGACTAGAGCAAGAGACCCAGTACTTC.

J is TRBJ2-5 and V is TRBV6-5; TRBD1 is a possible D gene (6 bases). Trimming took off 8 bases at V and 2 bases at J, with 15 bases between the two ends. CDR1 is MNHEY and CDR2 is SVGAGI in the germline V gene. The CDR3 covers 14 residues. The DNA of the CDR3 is TGTGCCAGCCGAGTCTGGACAGAACAAGAGACCCAGTACTTC. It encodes CASRVWTEQETQYF.

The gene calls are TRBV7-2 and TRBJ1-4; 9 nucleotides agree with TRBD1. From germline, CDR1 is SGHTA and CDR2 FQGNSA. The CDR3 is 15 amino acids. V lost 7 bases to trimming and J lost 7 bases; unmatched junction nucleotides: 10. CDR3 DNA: TGTGCCAGCACCCCCCAGGGGACAGGGATTGAAAAACTGTTTTTT. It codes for CASTPQGTGIEKLFF.

CDR3 amino acids: CASQGRRETQYF. In DNA form, the CDR3 reads TGTGCCAGCCAGGGCAGGAGGGAGACCCAGTACTTC. The V call is TRBV6-5, the J call TRBJ2-5; D may be TRBD1 or TRBD2 (5 bases each). The germline CDR1 and CDR2 sequences are MNHEY and SVGAGI. The CDR3 is made up of 12 amino acids. Trimming removed 8 bases at V and 5 bases at J, with 12 bases between.

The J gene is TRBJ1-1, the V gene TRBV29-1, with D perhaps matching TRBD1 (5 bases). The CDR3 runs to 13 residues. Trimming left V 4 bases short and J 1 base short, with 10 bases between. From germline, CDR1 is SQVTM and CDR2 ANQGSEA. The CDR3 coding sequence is TGCAGCGTTGTGCGACAGAAGAACACTGAAGCTTTCTTT. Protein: CSVVRQKNTEAFF.

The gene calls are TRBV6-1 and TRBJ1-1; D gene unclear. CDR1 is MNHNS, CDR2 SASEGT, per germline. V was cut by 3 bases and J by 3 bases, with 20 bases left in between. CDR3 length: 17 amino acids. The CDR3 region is CASSDWAVMVRDTEAFF. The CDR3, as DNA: TGTGCCAGCAGTGATTGGGCCGTTATGGTGAGGGACACTGAAGCTTTCTTT.

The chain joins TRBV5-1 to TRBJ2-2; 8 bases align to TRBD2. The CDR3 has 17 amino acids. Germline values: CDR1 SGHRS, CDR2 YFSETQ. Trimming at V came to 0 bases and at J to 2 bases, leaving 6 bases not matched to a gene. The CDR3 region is CASSLASGGPNTGELFF. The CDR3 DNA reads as TGCGCCAGCAGCTTGGCCAGCGGGGGACCTAACACCGGGGAGCTGTTTTTT. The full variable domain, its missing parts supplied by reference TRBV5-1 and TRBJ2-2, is KAGVTQTPRYLIKTRGQQVTLSCSPISGHRSVSWYQQTPGQGLQFLFEYFSETQRNKGNFPGRFSGRQFSNSRSEMNVSTLELGDSALYLCASSLASGGPNTGELFFGEGSRLTVL.

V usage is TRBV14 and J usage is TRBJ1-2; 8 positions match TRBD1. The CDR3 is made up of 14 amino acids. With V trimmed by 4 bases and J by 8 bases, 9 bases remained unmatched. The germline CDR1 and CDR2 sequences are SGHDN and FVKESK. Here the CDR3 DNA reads TGTGCCAGCAGCCGCGGGCAGGGGGCTTCGGGCTACACCTTC. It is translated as CASSRGQGASGYTF.

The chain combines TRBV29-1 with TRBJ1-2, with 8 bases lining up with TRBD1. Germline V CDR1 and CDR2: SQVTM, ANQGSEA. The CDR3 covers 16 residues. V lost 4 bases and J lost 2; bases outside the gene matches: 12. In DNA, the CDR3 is TGCAGCGTTGTTATTTTCCACGGGACAGGAAACTATGGCTACACCTTC. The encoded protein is CSVVIFHGTGNYGYTF.

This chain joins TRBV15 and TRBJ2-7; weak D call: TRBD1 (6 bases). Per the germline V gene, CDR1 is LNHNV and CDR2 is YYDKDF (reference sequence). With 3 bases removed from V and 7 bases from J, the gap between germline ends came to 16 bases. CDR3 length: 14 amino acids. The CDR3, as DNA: TGTGCCACCAGCAGGAGGTGGGACACCAGGGAGCAGTACTTC. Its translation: CATSRRWDTREQYF.

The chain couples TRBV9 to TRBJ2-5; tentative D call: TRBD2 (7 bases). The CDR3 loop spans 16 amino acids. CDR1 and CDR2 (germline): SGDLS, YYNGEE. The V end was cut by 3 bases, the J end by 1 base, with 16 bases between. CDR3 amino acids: CASSAPPGGPQETQYF. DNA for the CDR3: TGTGCCAGCAGCGCCCCACCGGGGGGCCCCCAAGAGACCCAGTACTTC.

As DNA, the CDR3 is TGTGCCAGCAGTTTCCGACAGGGAGGGAATTCACCCCTCCACTTT. It translates to CASSFRQGGNSPLHF. The V call is TRBV6-1, the J call TRBJ1-6; 7 bases are shared with TRBD1. The CDR3 loop spans 15 amino acids. Trimming cost V 5 bases and J 7 bases; bases outside gene matches: 8. CDR1 and CDR2 from the germline V gene are MNHNS and SASEGT.

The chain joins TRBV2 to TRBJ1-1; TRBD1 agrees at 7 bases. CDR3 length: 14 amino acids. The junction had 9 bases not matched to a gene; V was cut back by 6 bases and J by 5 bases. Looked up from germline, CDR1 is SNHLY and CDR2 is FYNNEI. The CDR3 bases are TGTGCCAGCAGCGTACTGACAGGGCGGACTGAAGCTTTCTTT. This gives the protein CASSVLTGRTEAFF.

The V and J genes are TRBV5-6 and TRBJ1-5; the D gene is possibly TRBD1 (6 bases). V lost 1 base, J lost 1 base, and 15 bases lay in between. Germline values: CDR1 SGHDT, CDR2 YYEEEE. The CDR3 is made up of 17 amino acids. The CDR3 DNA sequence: TGTGCCAGCAGCTTGTGGGGGACACCTCCAAGCAATCAGCCCCAGCATTTT. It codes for CASSLWGTPPSNQPQHF. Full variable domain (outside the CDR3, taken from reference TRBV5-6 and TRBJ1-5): DAGVTQSPTHLIKTRGQQVTLRCSPKSGHDTVSWYQQALGQGPQFIFQYYEEEERQRGNFPDRFSGHQFPNYSSELNVNALLLGDSALYLCASSLWGTPPSNQPQHFGDGTRLSIL.

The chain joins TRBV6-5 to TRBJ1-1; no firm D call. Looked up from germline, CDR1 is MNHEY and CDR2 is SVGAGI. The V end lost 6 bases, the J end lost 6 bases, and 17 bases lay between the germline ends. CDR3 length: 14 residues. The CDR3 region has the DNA TGTGCCAGCAGCTCGCCACGGCGAAATTCTGAAGCTTTCTTT. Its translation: CASSSPRRNSEAFF.

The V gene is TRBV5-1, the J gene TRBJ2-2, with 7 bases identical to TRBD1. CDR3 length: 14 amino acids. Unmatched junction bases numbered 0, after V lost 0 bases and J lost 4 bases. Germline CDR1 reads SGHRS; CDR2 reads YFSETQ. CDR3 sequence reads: CASSLGQGTGELFF. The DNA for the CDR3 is TGCGCCAGCAGCTTGGGACAGGGCACCGGGGAGCTGTTTTTT. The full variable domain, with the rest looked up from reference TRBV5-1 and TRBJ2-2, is KAGVTQTPRYLIKTRGQQVTLSCSPISGHRSVSWYQQTPGQGLQFLFEYFSETQRNKGNFPGRFSGRQFSNSRSEMNVSTLELGDSALYLCASSLGQGTGELFFGEGSRLTVL.

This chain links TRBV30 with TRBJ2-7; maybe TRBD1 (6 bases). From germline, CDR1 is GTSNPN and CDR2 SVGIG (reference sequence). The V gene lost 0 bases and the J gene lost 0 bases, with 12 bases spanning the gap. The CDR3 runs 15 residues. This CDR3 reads CAWSVGARSSYEQYF. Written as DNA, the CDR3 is TGTGCCTGGAGTGTGGGGGCTAGGAGCTCCTACGAGCAGTACTTC. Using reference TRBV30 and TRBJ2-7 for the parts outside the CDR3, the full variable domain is SQTIHQWPATLVQPVGSPLSLECTVEGTSNPNLYWYRQAAGRGLQLLFYSVGIGQISSEVPQNLSASRPQDRQFILSSKKLLLSDSGFYLCAWSVGARSSYEQYFGPGTRLTVT.

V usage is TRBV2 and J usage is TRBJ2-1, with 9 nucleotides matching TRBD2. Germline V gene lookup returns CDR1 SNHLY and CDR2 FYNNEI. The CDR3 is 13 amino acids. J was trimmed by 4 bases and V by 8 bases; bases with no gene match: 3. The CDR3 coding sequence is TGTGCCAGCCGACTAGCGGTTTACAATGAGCAGTTCTTC. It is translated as CASRLAVYNEQFF.